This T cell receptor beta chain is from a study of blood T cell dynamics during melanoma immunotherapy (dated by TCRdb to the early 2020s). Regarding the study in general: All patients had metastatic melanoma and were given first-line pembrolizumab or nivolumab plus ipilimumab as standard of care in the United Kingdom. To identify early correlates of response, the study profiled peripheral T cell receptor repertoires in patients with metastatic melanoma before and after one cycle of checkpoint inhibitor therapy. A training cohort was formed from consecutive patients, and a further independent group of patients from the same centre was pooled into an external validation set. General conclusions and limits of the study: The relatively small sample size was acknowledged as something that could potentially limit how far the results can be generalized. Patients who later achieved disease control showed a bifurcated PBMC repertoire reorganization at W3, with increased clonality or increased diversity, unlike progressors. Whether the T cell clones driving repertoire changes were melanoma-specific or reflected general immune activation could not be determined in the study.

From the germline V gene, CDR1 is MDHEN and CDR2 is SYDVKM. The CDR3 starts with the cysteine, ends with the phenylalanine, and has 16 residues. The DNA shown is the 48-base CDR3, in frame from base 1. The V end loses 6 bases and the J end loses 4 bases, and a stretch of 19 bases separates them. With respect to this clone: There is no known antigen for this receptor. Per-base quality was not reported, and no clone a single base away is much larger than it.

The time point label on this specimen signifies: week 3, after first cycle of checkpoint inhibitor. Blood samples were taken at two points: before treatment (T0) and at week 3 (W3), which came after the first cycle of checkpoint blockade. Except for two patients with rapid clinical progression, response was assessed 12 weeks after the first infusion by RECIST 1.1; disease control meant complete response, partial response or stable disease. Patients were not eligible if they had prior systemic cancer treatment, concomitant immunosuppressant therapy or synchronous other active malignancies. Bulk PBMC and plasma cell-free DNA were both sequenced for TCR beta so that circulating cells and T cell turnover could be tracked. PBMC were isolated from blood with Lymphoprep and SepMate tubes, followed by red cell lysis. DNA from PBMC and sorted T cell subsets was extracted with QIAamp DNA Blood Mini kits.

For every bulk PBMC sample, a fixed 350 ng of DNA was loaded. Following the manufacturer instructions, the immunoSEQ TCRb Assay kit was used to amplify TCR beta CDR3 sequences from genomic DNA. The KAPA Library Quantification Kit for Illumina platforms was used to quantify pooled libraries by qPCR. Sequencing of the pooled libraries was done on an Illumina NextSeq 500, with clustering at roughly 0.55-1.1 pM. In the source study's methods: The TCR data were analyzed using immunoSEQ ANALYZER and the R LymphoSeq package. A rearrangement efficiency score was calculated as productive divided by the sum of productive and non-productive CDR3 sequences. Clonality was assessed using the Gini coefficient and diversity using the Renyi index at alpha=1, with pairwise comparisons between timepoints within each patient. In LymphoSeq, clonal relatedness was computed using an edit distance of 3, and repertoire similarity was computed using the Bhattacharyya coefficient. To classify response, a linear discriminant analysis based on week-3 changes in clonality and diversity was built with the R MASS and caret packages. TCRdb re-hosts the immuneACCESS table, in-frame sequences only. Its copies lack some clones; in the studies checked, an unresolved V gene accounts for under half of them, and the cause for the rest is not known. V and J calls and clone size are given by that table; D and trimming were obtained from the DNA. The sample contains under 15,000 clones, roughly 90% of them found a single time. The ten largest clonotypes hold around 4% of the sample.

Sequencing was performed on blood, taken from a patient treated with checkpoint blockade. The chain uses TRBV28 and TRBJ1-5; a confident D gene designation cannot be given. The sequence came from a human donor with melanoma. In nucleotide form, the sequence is TGTGCCAGCAGCCGCCCCGGAGCAGGCCGAAATCAGCCCCAGCATTTT. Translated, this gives CASSRPGAGRNQPQHF. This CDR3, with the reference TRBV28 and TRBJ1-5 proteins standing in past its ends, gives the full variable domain DVKVTQSSRYLVKRTGEKVFLECVQDMDHENMFWYRQDPGLGLRLIYFSYDVKMKEKGDIPEGYSVSREKKERFSLILESASTNQTSMYLCASSRPGAGRNQPQHFGDGTRLSIL.